One sample yielded the 21 T cell receptor beta chains listed below, sequenced in a study of T cell repertoires in cytomegalovirus infection. In TCRdb, the reads were re-called with MiXCR into one record per CDR3 protein. Here the sample spans about 480,000 distinct CDR3 sequences, roughly a third being singletons. Antigens of these TCRs are unknown. Sample: cultured PBMCs, taken from culture after CMV antigen stimulation. The receptors here all came from a human donor in good health (CMV status not recorded). Some clones in this sample may be carry-over from other donors' samples.

The rearrangement uses TRBV6-5 and TRBJ2-1; 7 bases are a match to TRBD2. Per the germline V gene, CDR1 is MNHEY and CDR2 is SVGAGI. The CDR3 is 16 amino acids. The ends lost 2 bases at V and 5 bases at J; junction bases unmatched: 9. The CDR3 protein is CASSYGKPSGNNEQFF. CDR3 sequence (DNA): TGTGCCAGCAGTTACGGGAAGCCTAGCGGAAACAATGAGCAGTTCTTC.

This clonotype was observed a few times. The chain has TRBV4-1 and TRBJ1-1, with TRBD1 identical over 11 bases. The trim removed 4 bases at V and 1 base at J, leaving 2 bases unmatched. Germline CDR1 and CDR2: MGHRA and YSYEKL. The length of the CDR3 is 15 residues. CDR3 amino acids: CASSPGQGENTEAFF. CDR3 bases: TGCGCCAGCAGCCCGGGACAGGGGGAGAACACTGAAGCTTTCTTT.

This clonotype was observed a handful of times. The chain recombines TRBV7-8 with TRBJ2-7; D is ambiguous. The CDR3 has 13 amino acids. V gave up 5 bases and J gave up 0 bases, with 8 bases separating them. Germline CDR1 is SGHVS and CDR2 is FQNEAQ. CDR3 amino acids: CASSPRLSYEQYF. CDR3 coding DNA: TGTGCCAGCAGCCCACGGCTCTCCTACGAGCAGTACTTC.

This clonotype was seen many times. The CDR3 region has the DNA TGTGCCACCAGTGATCGGACTAGCGGGAGTACAGATACGCAGTATTTT. It is translated as CATSDRTSGSTDTQYF. V is TRBV24-1 and J is TRBJ2-3; 13 bases agree with TRBD2. V was pared by 3 bases and J by 3 bases, with 2 bases of the junction left unmatched. In germline, CDR1 is KGHDR, CDR2 SFDVKD. This CDR3 has 16 amino acids.

This clonotype was seen a few times. The chain carries TRBV6-2 or TRBV6-3 and TRBJ2-7; D is ambiguous. The CDR3 contains 15 residues. V shed 6 bases and J shed 2 bases, with 17 bases lying between them. Germline V CDR1 and CDR2: MNHEY, SVGEGT. The CDR3 nucleotides read TGTGCCAGCAGCCCAGGACGGCTCCTTACCTACGAGCAGTACGTC. It yields the protein CASSPGRLLTYEQYV.

This clonotype has just a few counts. The J gene is TRBJ1-5, the V gene TRBV28; TRBD1 is a possible D gene (5 bases). CDR1 and CDR2 (germline): MDHEN, SYDVKM. V shed 4 bases and J shed 1 base, with 14 bases lying between them. CDR3 length: 16 residues. Here the CDR3 reads CASSSPGPGSNQPQHF. CDR3 nucleotide sequence: TGTGCCAGCAGTTCACCAGGGCCGGGAAGCAATCAGCCCCAGCATTTT.

The gene calls are TRBV6-1 and TRBJ2-3; a weak D match, TRBD1 (5 bases). The CDR3 contains 13 residues. Germline loops: CDR1 MNHNS, CDR2 SASEGT. Trimming removed 3 bases from V and 4 bases from J, with 8 bases in between. In nucleotides, the CDR3 is TGTGCCAGCAGTGACAGGGATGCAGATACGCAGTATTTT. Residues: CASSDRDADTQYF.

The V call is TRBV6-2 or TRBV6-3, the J call TRBJ2-1; a weak D match, TRBD2 (5 bases). Germline V gene data show CDR1 as MNHEY and CDR2 as SVGEGT. The V end was cut by 2 bases, the J end by 0 bases, with 8 bases between. The CDR3 totals 15 residues. The CDR3 loop reads CASSYADYSYNEQFF. CDR3 sequence (DNA): TGTGCCAGCAGTTACGCCGACTACTCCTACAATGAGCAGTTCTTC.

In this sample, this clonotype turned up a few times. J is TRBJ2-5 and V is TRBV20-1, with 12 bases that match TRBD2. CDR3 size: 15 residues. V was clipped by 4 bases and J by 1 base; unmatched bases: 4. Germline V lookup: CDR1 DFQATT, CDR2 SNEGSKA (reference sequence). This chain's CDR3 is CSATGLAGTQETQYF. In DNA form, the CDR3 reads TGCAGTGCTACTGGACTAGCGGGAACCCAAGAGACCCAGTACTTC.

This clonotype was detected only a few times. The rearrangement uses TRBV10-3 and TRBJ2-1, with 7 bases fitting TRBD1. Trimming cost V 3 bases and J 9 bases; bases outside gene matches: 8. Germline lookup yields CDR1 ENHRY and CDR2 SYGVKD. The CDR3 is 14 amino acids. The CDR3 is CAISDRDRVGEQFF. The CDR3 nucleotides read TGTGCCATCAGTGACCGGGACAGAGTCGGTGAGCAGTTCTTC.

In its sample, this clonotype was seen a few times. The chain joins TRBV6-1 to TRBJ2-7; TRBD2 matches at 10 bases. The germline CDR1 and CDR2 sequences are MNHNS and SASEGT. Trimming took 9 bases from V and 2 from J; bases not matched to a gene: 10. This CDR3 is built from 15 residues. The CDR3 sequence is CASVTGTSATYEQYF. The CDR3 nucleotides read TGTGCCAGTGTGACCGGGACTAGCGCTACCTACGAGCAGTACTTC.

This chain joins TRBV12-5 and TRBJ2-5; 12 positions agree with TRBD2. CDR3 length equals 17 residues. Unmatched junction bases numbered 8, after V lost 1 base and J lost 5 bases. Germline loops: CDR1 LGHNT, CDR2 FRNRAP. This chain's CDR3 is CASGLAETSGSPETQYF. Here the CDR3 DNA reads TGTGCTAGTGGTTTGGCCGAGACTAGCGGGAGCCCCGAGACCCAGTACTTC.

The chain uses TRBV5-6 and TRBJ1-5; D possibly corresponds to TRBD1 (6 bases). The germline CDR1 and CDR2 sequences are SGHDT and YYEEEE. The CDR3 has 16 amino acids. V was shortened by 1 base and J by 0 bases, with 11 bases between the two germline ends. CDR3 amino acids: CASSLYRDYSNQPQHF. As DNA, the CDR3 is TGTGCCAGCAGCTTGTACAGGGACTATAGCAATCAGCCCCAGCATTTT. Full variable domain (outside the CDR3, taken from reference TRBV5-6 and TRBJ1-5): DAGVTQSPTHLIKTRGQQVTLRCSPKSGHDTVSWYQQALGQGPQFIFQYYEEEERQRGNFPDRFSGHQFPNYSSELNVNALLLGDSALYLCASSLYRDYSNQPQHFGDGTRLSIL.

This clonotype turned up a few times. The rearrangement links TRBV7-2 to TRBJ2-1; D is ambiguous. Germline CDR1 SGHTA, CDR2 FQGNSA. Trimming left V 3 bases short and J 6 bases short, with 15 bases between. The CDR3 has 15 residues. CDR3 sequence (DNA): TGTGCCAGCAGCTTTTATGGGGTAAAACTCAATGAGCAGTTCTTC. Amino acid sequence: CASSFYGVKLNEQFF.

In this sample, this clonotype turned up once. CDR3 loop: CSVVGGMNTEAFF. In nucleotides, the CDR3 is TGCAGCGTTGTTGGGGGAATGAACACTGAAGCTTTCTTT. This chain links TRBV29-1 with TRBJ1-1; tentative D call: TRBD1 (5 bases). Trimming left V 4 bases short and J 0 bases short, with 9 bases between. Germline lookup yields CDR1 SQVTM and CDR2 ANQGSEA. This CDR3 spans 13 amino acids.

The chain recombines TRBV10-3 with TRBJ2-7; D unresolved. The CDR3 contains 16 residues. Germline CDR1 ENHRY, CDR2 SYGVKD. V lost 5 bases and J 2 bases, leaving 19 bases between the germline ends. In nucleotides, the CDR3 is TGTGCCATCAGTTACCTGACCCCTGGAGTACCCTACGAGCAGTACGTC. Protein product: CAISYLTPGVPYEQYV.

The chain joins TRBV10-3 to TRBJ1-1; no reliable D call. Looked up from germline, CDR1 is ENHRY and CDR2 is SYGVKD. V was cut by 4 bases and J by 3 bases, with 15 bases left in between. The CDR3 contains 15 residues. The CDR3 nucleotides are TGTGCCATCAGTGTGCGACATGGAAGGGACACTGAAGCTTTCTTT. Protein: CAISVRHGRDTEAFF.

This chain links TRBV18 with TRBJ2-5, with D perhaps given as TRBD1 or TRBD2 (5 bases each). This CDR3 comprises 15 residues. The V gene lost 3 bases and the J gene lost 1 base, with 12 bases spanning the gap. Germline V gene lookup returns CDR1 KGHSH and CDR2 LQKENI. The CDR3 DNA is TGTGCCAGCTCACCGAGGGGAGCAGCCCAAGAGACCCAGTACTTC. Its translation: CASSPRGAAQETQYF.

The chain joins TRBV12-3 or TRBV12-4 to TRBJ2-1, with 12 positions matching TRBD2. The V and J ends lost 7 bases and 7 bases, in that order; junction bases with no gene match: 11. The CDR3 contains 16 residues. The CDR3 sequence is CASTELAGGPLNEQFF. The CDR3 DNA reads as TGTGCCAGCACCGAACTAGCGGGAGGACCTCTTAATGAGCAGTTCTTC.

The gene calls are TRBV12-3 or TRBV12-4 and TRBJ2-3; D perhaps matches TRBD2 (6 bases). The CDR3 totals 14 residues. Trimming took 7 bases from V and 4 from J, leaving 15 bases between them. The CDR3 loop is CASIGELASDTQYF. The CDR3 DNA reads as TGTGCCAGCATTGGGGAACTAGCTTCAGATACGCAGTATTTT.

The chain's CDR3 is CASRPPAPGSSYEQYF. CDR3 DNA: TGTGCCAGCAGACCCCCTGCCCCAGGCAGCTCCTACGAGCAGTACTTC. The rearrangement joins TRBV28 to TRBJ2-7; D gene ambiguous. The germline V and J ends were trimmed by 6 bases and 0 bases, with 18 bases remaining between them. CDR1 and CDR2 (germline): MDHEN, SYDVKM. CDR3 size: 16 residues.